The entry below gives a single T cell receptor beta chain sequence along with its context. The antigen remains unidentified. The source of the sample is a study of T cells after yellow fever vaccination. General observations from the study: Of the clonotypes, a small share occurred in both CD4 and CD8 compartments. FACS-sorted repertoires could contain abundant clonotypes contaminating from the bulk population.

J gave up 0 bases and V 2 bases, and 5 bases lay outside the gene matches. The CDR3 contains 17 residues. Germline V gene data show CDR1 as MNHEY and CDR2 as SVGAGI. Production of TCR cDNA was by 5'RACE template switching, which also added a universal primer site and UMIs. From the 5' RACE reads, TCRdb called clonotypes with MiXCR, one entry per CDR3 protein. Altogether around 590,000 distinct CDR3 sequences are present, roughly an eighth being singletons, with the ten largest covering about 15%. This receptor was identified in a man aged 25 to 40 who received the YFV17D yellow fever vaccine. The rearrangement uses TRBV6-5 and TRBJ2-4; 9 positions match TRBD2. Sequences were derived from PBMCs, sampled on the day of the yellow fever booster vaccination. The CDR3 DNA is TGTGCCAGCAGTTACGCGGGAGGGACTGTAGCCAAAAACATTCAGTACTTC. Its translation is CASSYAGGTVAKNIQYF.